This entry lists 14 T cell receptor beta chains sequenced from one sample in a study of shared clonotypes between healthy human individuals. The assay was immunoSEQ multiplex PCR, and TCRdb's table has in-frame clones only and misses some. The table lists 550,000 to 800,000 clones, roughly 87% of them singletons, with approximately 35% in the top ten. Material for sequencing was memory CD8+ T cells from PBMCs. The subset here: CD45RO+ cells pooled with CCR7-negative TemRA cells. The receptor set was obtained from a man younger than 35 in good health. Some clones in this sample may be carry-over from other donors' samples.

The chain uses TRBV27 and TRBJ1-1; TRBD1 might be the D (6 bases). CDR3 length: 16 amino acids. The V and J ends lost 6 bases and 0 bases respectively, with 17 bases between them. The germline CDR1 and CDR2 sequences are MNHEY and SMNVEV (reference sequence). Written as DNA, the CDR3 is TGTGCCAGCAGGGGTAGGGGGATTCGGCTGAACACTGAAGCTTTCTTT. Translated, it gives CASRGRGIRLNTEAFF.

The rearrangement uses TRBV19 and TRBJ2-1; 9 positions match TRBD2. The CDR3 totals 12 residues. Unmatched junction bases numbered 3, after V lost 5 bases and J lost 10 bases. Germline V gene lookup returns CDR1 LNHDA and CDR2 SQIVND (reference sequence). The CDR3 DNA reads as TGTGCCAGTAGTCTCGGGACTAGCGAGCAGTTCTTC. Translated, it gives CASSLGTSEQFF.

V gene TRBV9 combines with J gene TRBJ2-7, with 10 bases aligning to TRBD1. CDR3 length equals 16 residues. Trimming took 4 bases from V and 1 from J; bases not matched to a gene: 8. Per the germline V gene, CDR1 is SGDLS and CDR2 is YYNGEE. The CDR3 bases are TGTGCCAGCAGCCTCCATAGGGACAGGGGATCCTACGAGCAGTACTTC. This gives the protein CASSLHRDRGSYEQYF.

Notes on this clone: The sample has other DNA sequences that encode this CDR3 too. In DNA, the CDR3 is TGTGCCAGCAGTTTGGGAGGGGGCGAGCAGTACTTC. It codes for CASSLGGGEQYF. This chain connects TRBV28 to TRBJ2-7; D is possibly TRBD2 (7 bases). Per germline, CDR1 MDHEN and CDR2 SYDVKM. V lost 3 bases and J lost 6, with 9 bases in between. CDR3 size: 12 residues. The whole variable domain, filled in from reference TRBV28 and TRBJ2-7, reads DVKVTQSSRYLVKRTGEKVFLECVQDMDHENMFWYRQDPGLGLRLIYFSYDVKMKEKGDIPEGYSVSREKKERFSLILESASTNQTSMYLCASSLGGGEQYFGPGTRLTVT.

In the case of this clone: This sequence may be a read error, since a much larger clone differs from it by one base. The J gene is TRBJ1-2, the V gene TRBV7-9; D is undetermined. The CDR3 runs to 12 residues. The germline CDR1 and CDR2 sequences are SEHNR and FQNEAQ (reference sequence). CDR3 region: CAGSLGGLGFTF. The CDR3 nucleotides are TGTGCCGGCAGCTTAGGTGGCCTCGGTTTCACCTTC. Full variable domain (missing parts from reference TRBV7-9 and TRBJ1-2): DTGVSQNPRHKITKRGQNVTFRCDPISEHNRLYWYRQTLGQGPEFLTYFQNEAQLEKSRLLSDRFSAERPKGSFSTLEIQRTEQGDSAMYLCAGSLGGLGFTFGSGTRLTVV.

The chain is built from TRBV6-7 and TRBJ1-3, with 9 bases lining up with TRBD1. TRBV6-7 is marked as an open reading frame, function uncertain. The ends lost 10 bases at V and 4 bases at J; junction bases unmatched: 17. The CDR3 loop spans 17 amino acids. CDR3: CATELIATDRGGNTIYF. CDR3 DNA sequence: TGTGCCACCGAGCTAATCGCGACCGACAGGGGGGGAAACACCATATATTTT.

This chain joins TRBV4-1 and TRBJ1-1; the D gene is possibly TRBD1 (6 bases). Between the trimmed V and J ends, which lost 5 bases and 0 bases, there was a span of 13 bases. CDR3 size: 15 residues. The germline V gene encodes CDR1 MGHRA and CDR2 YSYEKL. This chain's CDR3 is CASSKATGMNTEAFF. DNA for the CDR3: TGCGCCAGCAGCAAGGCTACAGGGATGAACACTGAAGCTTTCTTT.

This chain connects TRBV27 to TRBJ2-7, with D hard to call. With 5 bases removed from V and 6 bases from J, the gap between germline ends came to 8 bases. This CDR3 has 11 amino acids. Germline-derived CDR1 and CDR2 are MNHEY and SMNVEV (reference sequence). CDR3 nucleotide sequence: TGTGCCAGCAGTCACCTAGGCGAGCAGTACTTC. Translated: CASSHLGEQYF.

The chain links TRBV5-1 to TRBJ2-1; the match to TRBD1 covers 8 bases. CDR1 and CDR2 from the germline V gene are SGHRS and YFSETQ. The CDR3 has 16 residues. Trimming removed 3 bases from V and 5 bases from J; junction bases left unmatched: 10. This chain's CDR3 is CASSSWAGQDDNEQFF. The CDR3 DNA follows: TGCGCCAGCAGCTCTTGGGCGGGACAGGATGACAATGAGCAGTTCTTC.

This clone was counted many times. V usage is TRBV30 and J usage is TRBJ1-2; 9 nucleotides agree with TRBD1. CDR1 and CDR2 from the germline V gene are GTSNPN and SVGIG (reference sequence). The CDR3 has 13 amino acids. The V and J ends lost 2 bases and 6 bases, in that order; junction bases with no gene match: 4. The CDR3: CAWSWDRANGYTF. In nucleotides, the CDR3 is TGTGCCTGGAGTTGGGACAGGGCTAATGGCTACACCTTC.

Of note for this clone: Other DNA sequences within the sample encode an identical CDR3. The chain joins TRBV7-3 to TRBJ2-1; 7 nucleotides agree with TRBD2. The CDR3 spans 16 residues. Germline-derived CDR1 and CDR2 are SGHTA and FQGTGA. The ends lost 0 bases at V and 1 base at J; junction bases unmatched: 3. CDR3 protein: CASSLTGGSSYNEQFF. Written as DNA, the CDR3 is TGTGCCAGCAGCTTAACAGGCGGGAGTTCCTACAATGAGCAGTTCTTC.

The rearrangement links TRBV4-3 to TRBJ2-7; D not certain. This CDR3 has 13 residues. Trimming took off 3 bases at V and 5 bases at J, with 11 bases between the two ends. Germline CDR1 reads LGHNA; CDR2 reads YSLEER. The CDR3 DNA reads TGCGCCAGCAGCCAGACGAGCCTCGACGAGCAGTACTTC. This codes for CASSQTSLDEQYF.

The gene calls are TRBV15 and TRBJ2-7, with TRBD2 matching 11 bases. Germline V gene sequence: CDR1 LNHNV, CDR2 YYDKDF (reference sequence). This CDR3 spans 16 amino acids. J gave up 2 bases and V 4 bases, and 7 bases lay outside the gene matches. In nucleotides, the CDR3 is TGTGCCACCAGCACCAAGACTAGCGGGAACCCCTACGAGCAGTACTTC. Translation gives CATSTKTSGNPYEQYF. The variable domain in full, completed from reference TRBV15 and TRBJ2-7, reads DAMVIQNPRYQVTQFGKPVTLSCSQTLNHNVMYWYQQKSSQAPKLLFHYYDKDFNNEADTPDNFQSRRPNTSFCFLDIRSPGLGDTAMYLCATSTKTSGNPYEQYFGPGTRLTVT.

The CDR3 nucleotides read TGTGCCAGCCCTATTCCGGGACAGGGGGACTATGGCTACACCTTC. This sequence encodes CASPIPGQGDYGYTF. The chain is built from TRBV7-9 and TRBJ1-2; 11 bases fit TRBD1. Losses at the gene ends were 8 bases for V and 3 bases for J; bases not matched to a gene: 8. Germline-derived CDR1 and CDR2 are SEHNR and FQNEAQ (reference sequence). The CDR3 consists of 15 residues. Based on the CDR3 plus reference TRBV7-9 and TRBJ1-2, the full variable domain is DTGVSQNPRHKITKRGQNVTFRCDPISEHNRLYWYRQTLGQGPEFLTYFQNEAQLEKSRLLSDRFSAERPKGSFSTLEIQRTEQGDSAMYLCASPIPGQGDYGYTFGSGTRLTVV.